These 23 T cell receptor beta chains share one sample of origin, sequenced in a study of monozygotic twins with inflammatory bowel disease. No DNA is given; TCRdb re-called the 5' RACE reads and lists each CDR3 protein once. The table for this sample gives over 100,000 distinct CDR3 sequences. The sequenced sample was blood. Source of these receptors: a human donor with ulcerative colitis or Crohn's disease, or a healthy co-twin of an affected twin (not recorded which).

This chain joins TRBV7-3 and TRBJ2-1. This CDR3 contains 15 residues. Germline V gives CDR1 SGHTA, CDR2 FQGTGA. This CDR3 is CASSLIGGDYNEQFF.

The genes are TRBV27 and TRBJ2-5; TCRdb outputs TRBD2, but without DNA this stays unchecked. This CDR3 spans 18 amino acids. The V gene's germline CDR1 is MNHEY and CDR2 SMNVEV (reference sequence). CDR3: CASSSITLAGGPSETQYF.

This sequence joins TRBV19 and TRBJ2-3; TCRdb calls TRBD1, which cannot be checked without DNA. Germline lookup yields CDR1 LNHDA and CDR2 SQIVND (reference sequence). The CDR3 has 16 residues. The CDR3 reads CASSNRDRGRPDTQYF.

The CDR3 protein is CASSPQVADSTEAFF. J is TRBJ1-1 and V is TRBV18. Germline CDR1 reads KGHSH; CDR2 reads LQKENI. The CDR3 spans 15 residues.

J is TRBJ2-7 and V is TRBV5-1; the D call of TRBD1 rests on TCRdb alone, since no DNA is present to check it. Germline V lookup: CDR1 SGHRS, CDR2 YFSETQ. There are 14 residues in the CDR3. The CDR3 protein is CASSLTGGGNEQYF. The whole variable domain, remainder taken from reference TRBV5-1 and TRBJ2-7, is KAGVTQTPRYLIKTRGQQVTLSCSPISGHRSVSWYQQTPGQGLQFLFEYFSETQRNKGNFPGRFSGRQFSNSRSEMNVSTLELGDSALYLCASSLTGGGNEQYFGPGTRLTVT.

The V call is TRBV18, the J call TRBJ1-5; TCRdb's assignment of TRBD1 cannot be checked, as there is no DNA. The CDR3 loop spans 17 amino acids. Germline CDR1 KGHSH, CDR2 LQKENI. CDR3 residues: CASSRVTGQGSIQPQHF.

This chain connects TRBV5-4 to TRBJ1-3. The CDR3 covers 14 residues. Germline V gene data show CDR1 as SGHNT and CDR2 as YYREEE (reference sequence). CDR3 amino acids: CASSLEGTGNTIYF.

The J gene is TRBJ2-2, the V gene TRBV12-3 or TRBV12-4; TCRdb gives TRBD1 as the D gene, but with no DNA this cannot be confirmed. The CDR3 covers 17 residues. The CDR3 reads CASSKRLGTENTGELFF.

V usage is TRBV20-1 and J usage is TRBJ1-6; the TRBD1 assignment by TCRdb is unverifiable without DNA. In germline, CDR1 is DFQATT, CDR2 SNEGSKA (reference sequence). The CDR3 spans 14 residues. The CDR3 spells CSALNRASYSPLHF.

The V gene is TRBV9, the J gene TRBJ2-2. The CDR3 length is 16 residues. Germline assignment: CDR1 SGDLS and CDR2 YYNGEE. The CDR3 is CASSVFGRSNTGELFF.

The rearrangement links TRBV20-1 to TRBJ1-1; the TCRdb call, TRBD1, lacks DNA for checking. CDR3 length equals 12 residues. Looked up from germline, CDR1 is DFQATT and CDR2 is SNEGSKA (reference sequence). The CDR3 is CRVWDRDTEAFF.

The rearrangement links TRBV20-1 to TRBJ2-3; as DNA is missing, the TRBD1 call by TCRdb cannot be tested. The CDR3 consists of 15 residues. CDR1 is DFQATT and CDR2 is SNEGSKA in the germline V gene (reference sequence). The CDR3 loop reads CSAIGLGQGTDTQYF.

The chain links TRBV20-1 to TRBJ1-1; TCRdb selects TRBD1, and the lack of DNA leaves this call unchecked. CDR1 is DFQATT and CDR2 is SNEGSKA in the germline V gene (reference sequence). The CDR3 length is 15 residues. Here the CDR3 reads CSASRQGGINTEAFF.

This chain links TRBV2 with TRBJ2-5. CDR1 is SNHLY and CDR2 is FYNNEI in the germline V gene. CDR3 length equals 12 residues. The CDR3 spells CASSYSEETQYF.

The chain links TRBV5-1 to TRBJ1-3; TCRdb returns TRBD1, unconfirmable since there is no DNA. The germline CDR1 and CDR2 sequences are SGHRS and YFSETQ. The CDR3 has 16 amino acids. CDR3 sequence: CASSFDRELSGNTIYF.

This chain links TRBV27 with TRBJ2-1; TCRdb's D call, TRBD1, is unchecked because there is no DNA. The CDR3 loop spans 14 amino acids. CDR1 is MNHEY, CDR2 SMNVEV, per germline (reference sequence). This CDR3 is CASSFYRGIDEQFF.

J is TRBJ2-3 and V is TRBV7-9; TCRdb's D call of TRBD2 is untestable without DNA. The germline CDR1 and CDR2 sequences are SEHNR and FQNEAQ (reference sequence). CDR3 length equals 16 residues. The CDR3 region is CASSPLGLTSTDTQYF.

This chain uses TRBV2 with TRBJ2-3; TCRdb outputs TRBD1, but without DNA this stays unchecked. The CDR3 sequence is 13 residues long. CDR1 and CDR2 (germline): SNHLY, FYNNEI. The CDR3 here is CASSGTGEDTQYF.

J is TRBJ2-3 and V is TRBV20-1; TCRdb calls TRBD2, which cannot be checked without DNA. Germline CDR1 reads DFQATT; CDR2 reads SNEGSKA (reference sequence). CDR3 length equals 19 residues. This chain's CDR3 is CSADPGLAGGPTPTDTQYF.

The gene calls are TRBV5-1 and TRBJ1-4; TCRdb's D call of TRBD1 is untestable without DNA. The germline CDR1 and CDR2 sequences are SGHRS and YFSETQ. The CDR3 loop spans 16 amino acids. CDR3 sequence: CASSPEPGQRNEKLFF. The entire variable domain, with the rest obtained from reference TRBV5-1 and TRBJ1-4, is as follows: KAGVTQTPRYLIKTRGQQVTLSCSPISGHRSVSWYQQTPGQGLQFLFEYFSETQRNKGNFPGRFSGRQFSNSRSEMNVSTLELGDSALYLCASSPEPGQRNEKLFFGSGTQLSVL.

The CDR3 is CASSLSRDSQPNQPQHF. This chain connects TRBV7-2 to TRBJ1-5; TCRdb picks TRBD1, but there is no DNA to check that call. CDR1 SGHTA and CDR2 FQGNSA come from the germline V gene. The CDR3 sequence is 17 residues long.

The chain has TRBV12-3 or TRBV12-4 and TRBJ1-1; TCRdb's D call of TRBD1 is untestable without DNA. CDR3 length equals 15 residues. The chain's CDR3 is CASSLQGLVGTEAFF.

The CDR3 protein is CASSPRTGATYEQYF. This chain connects TRBV5-4 to TRBJ2-7; the TCRdb call, TRBD1, lacks DNA for checking. CDR1 and CDR2 from the germline V gene are SGHNT and YYREEE (reference sequence). CDR3 length: 15 amino acids. The full variable domain, its missing parts supplied by reference TRBV5-4 and TRBJ2-7, is ETGVTQSPTHLIKTRGQQVTLRCSSQSGHNTVSWYQQALGQGPQFIFQYYREEENGRGNFPPRFSGLQFPNYSSELNVNALELDDSALYLCASSPRTGATYEQYFGPGTRLTVT.